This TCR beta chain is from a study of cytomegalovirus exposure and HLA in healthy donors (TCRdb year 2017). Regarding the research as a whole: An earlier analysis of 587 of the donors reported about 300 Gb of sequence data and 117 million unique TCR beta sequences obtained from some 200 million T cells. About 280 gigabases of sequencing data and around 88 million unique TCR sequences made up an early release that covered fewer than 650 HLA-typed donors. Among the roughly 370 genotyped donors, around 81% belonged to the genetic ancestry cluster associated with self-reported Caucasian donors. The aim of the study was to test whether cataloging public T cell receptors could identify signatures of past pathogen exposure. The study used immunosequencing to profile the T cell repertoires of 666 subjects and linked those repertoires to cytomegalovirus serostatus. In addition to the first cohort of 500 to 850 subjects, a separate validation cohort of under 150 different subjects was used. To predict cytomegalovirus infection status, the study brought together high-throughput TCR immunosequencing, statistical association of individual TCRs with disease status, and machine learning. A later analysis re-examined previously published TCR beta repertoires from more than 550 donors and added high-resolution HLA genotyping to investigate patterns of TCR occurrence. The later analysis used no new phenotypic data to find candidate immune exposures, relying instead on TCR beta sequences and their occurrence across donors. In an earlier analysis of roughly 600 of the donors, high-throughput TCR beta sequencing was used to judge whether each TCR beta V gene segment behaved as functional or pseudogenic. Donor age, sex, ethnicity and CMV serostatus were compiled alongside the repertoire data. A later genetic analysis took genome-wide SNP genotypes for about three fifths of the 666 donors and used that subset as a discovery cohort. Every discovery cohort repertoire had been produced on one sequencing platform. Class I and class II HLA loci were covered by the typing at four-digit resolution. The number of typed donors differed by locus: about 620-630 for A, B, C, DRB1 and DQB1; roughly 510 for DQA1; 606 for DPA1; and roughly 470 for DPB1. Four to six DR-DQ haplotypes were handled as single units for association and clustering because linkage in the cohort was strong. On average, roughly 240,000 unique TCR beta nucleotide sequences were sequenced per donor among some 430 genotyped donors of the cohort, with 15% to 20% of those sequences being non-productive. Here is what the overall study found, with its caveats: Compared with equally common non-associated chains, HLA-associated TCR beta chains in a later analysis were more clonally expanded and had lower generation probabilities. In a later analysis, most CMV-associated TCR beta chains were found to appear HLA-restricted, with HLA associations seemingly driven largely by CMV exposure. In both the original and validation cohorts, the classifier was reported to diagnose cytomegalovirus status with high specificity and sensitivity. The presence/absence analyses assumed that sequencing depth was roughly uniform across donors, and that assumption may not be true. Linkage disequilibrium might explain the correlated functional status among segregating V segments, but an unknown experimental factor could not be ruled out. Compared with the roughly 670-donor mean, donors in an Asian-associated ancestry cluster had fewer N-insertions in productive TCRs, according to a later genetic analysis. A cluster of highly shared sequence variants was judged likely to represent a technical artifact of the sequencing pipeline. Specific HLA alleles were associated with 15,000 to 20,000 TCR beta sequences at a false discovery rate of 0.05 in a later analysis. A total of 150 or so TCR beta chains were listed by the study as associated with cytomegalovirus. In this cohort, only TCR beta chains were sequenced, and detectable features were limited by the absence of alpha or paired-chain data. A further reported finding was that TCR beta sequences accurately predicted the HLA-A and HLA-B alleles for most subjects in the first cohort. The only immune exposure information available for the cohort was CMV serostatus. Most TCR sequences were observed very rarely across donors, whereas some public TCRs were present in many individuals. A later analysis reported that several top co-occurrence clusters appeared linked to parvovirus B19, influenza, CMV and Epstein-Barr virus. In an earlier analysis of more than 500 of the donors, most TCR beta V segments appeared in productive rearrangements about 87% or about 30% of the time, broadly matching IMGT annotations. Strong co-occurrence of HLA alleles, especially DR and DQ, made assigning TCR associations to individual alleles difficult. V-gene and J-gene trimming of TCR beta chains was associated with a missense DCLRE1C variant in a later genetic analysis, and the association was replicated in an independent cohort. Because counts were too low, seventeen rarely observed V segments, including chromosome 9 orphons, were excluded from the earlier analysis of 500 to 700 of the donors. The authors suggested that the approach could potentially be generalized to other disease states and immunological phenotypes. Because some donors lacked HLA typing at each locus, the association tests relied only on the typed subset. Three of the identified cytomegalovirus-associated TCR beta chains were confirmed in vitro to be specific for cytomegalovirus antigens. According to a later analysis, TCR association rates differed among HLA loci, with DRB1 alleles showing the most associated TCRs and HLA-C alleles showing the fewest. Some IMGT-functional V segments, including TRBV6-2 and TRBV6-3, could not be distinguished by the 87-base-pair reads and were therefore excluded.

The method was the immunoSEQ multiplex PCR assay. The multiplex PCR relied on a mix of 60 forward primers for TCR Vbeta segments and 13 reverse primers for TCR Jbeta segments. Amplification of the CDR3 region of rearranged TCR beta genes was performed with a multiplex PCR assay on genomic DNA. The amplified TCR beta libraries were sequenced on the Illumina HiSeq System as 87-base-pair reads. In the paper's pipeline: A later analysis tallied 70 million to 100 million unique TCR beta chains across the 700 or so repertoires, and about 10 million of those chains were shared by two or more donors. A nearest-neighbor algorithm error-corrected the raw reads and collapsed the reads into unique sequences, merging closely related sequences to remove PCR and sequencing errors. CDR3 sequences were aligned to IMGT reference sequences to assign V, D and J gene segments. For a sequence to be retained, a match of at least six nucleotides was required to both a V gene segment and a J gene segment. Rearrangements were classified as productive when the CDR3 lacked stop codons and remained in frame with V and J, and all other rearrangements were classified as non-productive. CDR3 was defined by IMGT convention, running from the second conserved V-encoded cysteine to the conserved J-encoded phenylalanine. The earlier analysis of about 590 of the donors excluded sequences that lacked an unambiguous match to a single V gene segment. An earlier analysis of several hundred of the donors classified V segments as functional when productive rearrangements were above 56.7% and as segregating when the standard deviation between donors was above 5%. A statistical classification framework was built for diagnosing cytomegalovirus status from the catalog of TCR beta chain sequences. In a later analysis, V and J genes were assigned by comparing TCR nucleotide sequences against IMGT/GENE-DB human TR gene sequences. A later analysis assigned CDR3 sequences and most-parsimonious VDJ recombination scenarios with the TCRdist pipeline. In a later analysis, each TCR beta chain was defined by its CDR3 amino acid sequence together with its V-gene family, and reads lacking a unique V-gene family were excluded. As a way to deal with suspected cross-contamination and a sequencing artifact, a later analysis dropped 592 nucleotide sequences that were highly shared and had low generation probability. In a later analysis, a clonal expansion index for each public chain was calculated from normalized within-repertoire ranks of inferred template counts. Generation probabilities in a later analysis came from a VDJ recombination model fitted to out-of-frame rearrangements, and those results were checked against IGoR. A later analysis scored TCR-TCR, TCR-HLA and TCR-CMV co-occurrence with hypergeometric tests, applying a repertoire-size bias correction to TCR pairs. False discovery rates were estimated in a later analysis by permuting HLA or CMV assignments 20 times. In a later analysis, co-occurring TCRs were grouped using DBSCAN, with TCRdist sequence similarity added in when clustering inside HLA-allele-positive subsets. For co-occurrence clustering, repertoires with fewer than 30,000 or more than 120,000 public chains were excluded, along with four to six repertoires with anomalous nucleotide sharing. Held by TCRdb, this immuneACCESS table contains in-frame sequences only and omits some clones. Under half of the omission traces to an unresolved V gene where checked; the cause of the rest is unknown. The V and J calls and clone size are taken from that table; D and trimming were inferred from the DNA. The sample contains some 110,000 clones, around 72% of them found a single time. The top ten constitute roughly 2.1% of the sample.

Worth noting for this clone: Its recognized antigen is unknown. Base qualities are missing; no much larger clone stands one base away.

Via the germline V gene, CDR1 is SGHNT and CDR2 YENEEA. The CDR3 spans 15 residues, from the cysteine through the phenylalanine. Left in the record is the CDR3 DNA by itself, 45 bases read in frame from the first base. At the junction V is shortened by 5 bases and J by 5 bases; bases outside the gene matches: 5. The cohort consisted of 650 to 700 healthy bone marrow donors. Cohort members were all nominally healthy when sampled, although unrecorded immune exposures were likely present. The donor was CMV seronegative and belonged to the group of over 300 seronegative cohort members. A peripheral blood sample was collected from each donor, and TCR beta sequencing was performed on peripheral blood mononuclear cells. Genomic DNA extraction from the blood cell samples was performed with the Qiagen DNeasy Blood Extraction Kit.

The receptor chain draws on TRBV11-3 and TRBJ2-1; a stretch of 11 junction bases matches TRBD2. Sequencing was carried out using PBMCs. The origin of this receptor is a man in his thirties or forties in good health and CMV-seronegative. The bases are TGTGCCAGCAGCCGCGGGACTAGCGGCAACAATGAGCAGTTCTTC. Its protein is CASSRGTSGNNEQFF.